A single sample gave rise to the 30 T cell receptor beta chains below, sequenced in a study of T cells after yellow fever vaccination. One entry per CDR3 protein results from TCRdb running MiXCR on the 5' RACE reads. Of some 350,000 distinct CDR3 sequences detected, 8.7% appear once; the ten largest clones hold roughly 17%. The input for sequencing was PBMCs, taken on the day of the first yellow fever vaccination. The receptors were gathered from a man between 18 and 29 years old who received the YFV17D yellow fever vaccine.

This clonotype was observed a handful of times. The gene calls are TRBV5-4 and TRBJ2-7, with 10 bases matching TRBD2. The CDR3 spans 15 residues. The germline CDR1 and CDR2 sequences are SGHNT and YYREEE (reference sequence). The V segment lost 0 bases and the J segment 7 bases; nucleotides outside the gene matches: 7. Written as DNA, the CDR3 is TGTGCCAGCAGCTTGGCCCTAGCGGGGGCGGGGGAGCAGTACTTC. It is translated as CASSLALAGAGEQYF.

The rearrangement links TRBV5-1 to TRBJ1-4; TRBD1 might be the D (5 bases). Germline CDR1 is SGHRS and CDR2 is YFSETQ. Trimming left V 4 bases short and J 9 bases short, with 16 bases between. This CDR3 spans 14 amino acids. In nucleotides, the CDR3 is TGCGCCAGCAGCCACGACGAGGGGCGAAAAAAACTGTTTTTT. As protein: CASSHDEGRKKLFF.

The chain carries TRBV9 and TRBJ2-3; D gene unclear. With 0 bases removed from V and 4 bases from J, the gap between germline ends came to 6 bases. The CDR3 is 13 amino acids. Germline lookup yields CDR1 SGDLS and CDR2 YYNGEE. The DNA of the CDR3 is TGTGCCAGCAGCGTAGTGGCGCCAGATACGCAGTATTTT. Translated, it gives CASSVVAPDTQYF. Filled out from reference TRBV9 and TRBJ2-3, the complete variable domain reads DSGVTQTPKHLITATGQRVTLRCSPRSGDLSVYWYQQSLDQGLQFLIQYYNGEERAKGNILERFSAQQFPDLHSELNLSSLELGDSALYFCASSVVAPDTQYFGPGTRLTVL.

This clonotype was recorded a few times. The chain joins TRBV7-2 to TRBJ2-3; D is uncertain. Germline loops: CDR1 SGHTA, CDR2 FQGNSA. Trimming took off 0 bases at V and 3 bases at J, with 16 bases between the two ends. CDR3 length: 17 amino acids. The CDR3 nucleotides read TGTGCCAGCAGCTTAGCATTGGTTGGTCTTGGGACAGATACGCAGTATTTT. It specifies CASSLALVGLGTDTQYF.

The sample holds many counts of this clonotype. The chain has TRBV24-1 and TRBJ2-3; weak D call: TRBD2 (5 bases). Germline V gene lookup returns CDR1 KGHDR and CDR2 SFDVKD. Trimming removed 0 bases at V and 8 bases at J, with 5 bases between. The CDR3 is 12 residues long. CDR3 sequence (DNA): TGTGCCACCAGTGATTTGGAGGGTACGCAGTATTTT. This translates into CATSDLEGTQYF.

The rearrangement links TRBV11-1 to TRBJ2-2, with D tentatively TRBD2 (6 bases). V was shortened by 5 bases and J by 4 bases, with 14 bases between the two germline ends. Germline V gene data show CDR1 as SGHAT and CDR2 as FQDESV (reference sequence). CDR3 size: 15 residues. The CDR3 bases are TGTGCCAGCAGCCCCGGGGGAGAGATCACCGGGGAGCTGTTTTTT. Its protein product is CASSPGGEITGELFF.

This chain joins TRBV4-2 and TRBJ1-4; a weak D match, TRBD1 (6 bases). The CDR3 runs to 16 residues. The germline gives CDR1 LGHNA, CDR2 YNFKEQ. With 1 base removed from V and 4 bases from J, the gap between germline ends came to 13 bases. CDR3 region: CASSQVSTGFNEKLFF. In nucleotides, the CDR3 is TGTGCCAGCAGCCAAGTGTCGACAGGTTTTAATGAAAAACTGTTTTTT.

The sample holds a few counts of this clonotype. The gene calls are TRBV3-1 and TRBJ2-1; 10 bases line up with TRBD2. This CDR3 has 14 amino acids. Germline-derived CDR1 and CDR2 are LGHDT and YNNKEL (reference sequence). V dropped 2 bases and J dropped 5; count of bases not matched to a gene: 0. The CDR3 nucleotides read TGTGCCAGCAGCCAAAGCGGGGGGGACAATGAGCAGTTCTTC. This translates into CASSQSGGDNEQFF.

The sample holds a few counts of this clonotype. V usage is TRBV6-1 and J usage is TRBJ1-4, with a tentative D call TRBD1 (6 bases). CDR3 size: 14 residues. The germline gives CDR1 MNHNS, CDR2 SASEGT. V was cut by 9 bases and J by 7 bases, with 18 bases left in between. CDR3 in DNA: TGTGCCAGTACCCAATTGACAGGTGGTGAAAAACTGTTTTTT. Its protein is CASTQLTGGEKLFF.

This clonotype was seen a few times. The chain has TRBV4-2 and TRBJ2-5; D unresolved. Germline lookup yields CDR1 LGHNA and CDR2 YNFKEQ. Trimming took 3 bases from V and 5 from J, leaving 13 bases between them. The CDR3 extends over 14 amino acids. CDR3 sequence (DNA): TGTGCCAGCAGCCAGGAGATGATTGGCGAGACCCAGTACTTC. Its translation: CASSQEMIGETQYF.

This clonotype occurred a few times. This sequence joins TRBV5-1 and TRBJ2-3, with 10 bases that match TRBD2. The germline V gene has CDR1 SGHRS and CDR2 YFSETQ. This CDR3 contains 17 residues. Germline trimming cut 0 bases from V and 2 bases from J; bases unmatched to any gene: 6. The CDR3, as DNA: TGCGCCAGCAGCTTGGTAGCGGGGGGCCAGATCACAGATACGCAGTATTTT. This gives the protein CASSLVAGGQITDTQYF.

This clonotype was counted a few times. The chain couples TRBV4-2 to TRBJ2-5; D remains unclear. The CDR3 is made up of 14 amino acids. The germline CDR1 and CDR2 sequences are LGHNA and YNFKEQ. The V end was cut by 0 bases, the J end by 1 base, with 6 bases between. For the CDR3, the DNA is TGTGCCAGCAGCCAAGAAGCAGGCCAAGAGACCCAGTACTTC. It specifies CASSQEAGQETQYF.

The genes are TRBV6-1 and TRBJ2-2; 7 nucleotides match TRBD2. CDR3 size: 15 residues. The J segment lost 5 bases and the V segment lost 0 bases, leaving 3 bases of the junction unmatched. Germline V gene data show CDR1 as MNHNS and CDR2 as SASEGT. Written as DNA, the CDR3 is TGTGCCAGCAGTGAAGCGTACGGGGGGACCGGGGAGCTGTTTTTT. Translated: CASSEAYGGTGELFF.

The rearrangement joins TRBV7-6 to TRBJ1-4, with unresolved D. Germline V lookup: CDR1 SGHVS, CDR2 FNYEAQ. The CDR3 spans 16 residues. Trimming removed 2 bases from V and 3 bases from J, with 13 bases in between. CDR3 residues: CASSLPPSVSNEKLFF. DNA of the CDR3: TGTGCCAGCAGCTTACCTCCATCCGTATCTAATGAAAAACTGTTTTTT.

The chain links TRBV12-3 or TRBV12-4 to TRBJ2-1; no definite D call. This CDR3 spans 14 amino acids. Trimming removed 0 bases at V and 5 bases at J, with 8 bases between. CDR3 sequence reads: CASSLAHFHNEQFF. CDR3 coding DNA: TGTGCCAGCAGTTTAGCGCACTTTCACAATGAGCAGTTCTTC.

This clonotype was counted many times. This CDR3 is CASSQDPADTQYF. In DNA, the CDR3 is TGCGCCAGCAGCCAAGACCCCGCAGATACGCAGTATTTT. The chain links TRBV4-1 to TRBJ2-3; D unresolved. The germline V gene has CDR1 MGHRA and CDR2 YSYEKL. Trimming cost V 0 bases and J 4 bases, with 5 bases left between them. This CDR3 is built from 13 residues.

This sequence joins TRBV20-1 and TRBJ2-7; possibly TRBD1 for D (5 bases). The germline CDR1 and CDR2 sequences are DFQATT and SNEGSKA (reference sequence). The V gene lost 0 bases and the J gene lost 2 bases, with 14 bases spanning the gap. The length of the CDR3 is 15 residues. This CDR3 is CSARDLRTPPYEQYF. The CDR3 nucleotides read TGCAGTGCTAGAGATCTGAGGACACCGCCCTACGAGCAGTACTTC.

The chain employs TRBV4-1 and TRBJ1-4, with D perhaps TRBD1 (5 bases). Germline CDR1 is MGHRA and CDR2 is YSYEKL. The V end was cut by 3 bases, the J end by 5 bases, with 16 bases between. This CDR3 is built from 16 residues. The CDR3 reads CASSHNSGTENEKLFF. The CDR3 DNA follows: TGCGCCAGCAGCCATAACTCCGGGACCGAGAATGAAAAACTGTTTTTT.

The chain carries TRBV20-1 and TRBJ2-7; D might be TRBD2 (5 bases). Germline V CDR1 and CDR2: DFQATT, SNEGSKA (reference sequence). Trimming took off 5 bases at V and 7 bases at J, with 9 bases between the two ends. CDR3 length: 10 residues. DNA of the CDR3: TGCAGTGCTGAAACGGGGGAGCAGTACTTC. Translation gives CSAETGEQYF.

This CDR3 is CASSLRQGAKNTEAFF. CDR3 in DNA: TGCGCCAGCAGCTTGCGTCAGGGGGCCAAGAACACTGAAGCTTTCTTT. The V and J genes are TRBV5-1 and TRBJ1-1; 8 bases agree with TRBD1. Germline V lookup: CDR1 SGHRS, CDR2 YFSETQ. Germline trimming cut 1 base from V and 1 base from J; bases unmatched to any gene: 6. The CDR3 runs 16 residues.

The chain links TRBV5-1 to TRBJ1-2; D is uncertain. CDR3 length: 16 amino acids. Germline CDR1 reads SGHRS; CDR2 reads YFSETQ. The V gene lost 2 bases and the J gene lost 2 bases, with 16 bases spanning the gap. This CDR3 is CASSLNGRTGNYGYTF. In nucleotides, the CDR3 is TGCGCCAGCAGCTTAAACGGCCGGACGGGAAACTATGGCTACACCTTC.

This chain connects TRBV25-1 to TRBJ2-5, with 7 bases fitting TRBD1. After removal of 4 bases from V and 5 bases from J, the junction contained 10 bases not matched to a gene. The germline gives CDR1 MGHDK, CDR2 SYGVNS. The CDR3 runs 15 residues. Here the CDR3 reads CASSGPQGVWETQYF. The CDR3 DNA reads TGTGCCAGCAGTGGCCCGCAGGGGGTTTGGGAGACCCAGTACTTC. Together with reference TRBV25-1 and TRBJ2-5, the CDR3 gives the full variable domain: EADIYQTPRYLVIGTGKKITLECSQTMGHDKMYWYQQDPGMELHLIHYSYGVNSTEKGDLSSESTVSRIRTEHFPLTLESARPSHTSQYLCASSGPQGVWETQYFGPGTRLLVL.

The J gene is TRBJ1-2, the V gene TRBV15; D is unresolved. This CDR3 spans 18 amino acids. Trimming removed 1 base from V and 1 base from J, with 19 bases in between. The germline V gene has CDR1 LNHNV and CDR2 YYDKDF (reference sequence). CDR3 nucleotide sequence: TGTGCCACCAGCAGAGGTTTTTTCGACGGAGGCCTTAACTATGGCTACACCTTC. Its translation is CATSRGFFDGGLNYGYTF.

At least ten counts were recorded for this clonotype. The chain is built from TRBV5-1 and TRBJ1-2; possibly TRBD1 for D (6 bases). The CDR3 runs to 15 residues. Germline V gene lookup returns CDR1 SGHRS and CDR2 YFSETQ. V lost 1 base to trimming and J lost 4 bases, with 14 bases between them. CDR3 nucleotides: TGCGCCAGCAGCTTGCCTGGGGGCTCGGGCTATGGCTACACCTTC. Its protein is CASSLPGGSGYGYTF.

This rearrangement joins TRBV5-1 to TRBJ2-1; maybe TRBD1 (5 bases). The germline gives CDR1 SGHRS, CDR2 YFSETQ. With 0 bases removed from V and 2 bases from J, the gap between germline ends came to 9 bases. The CDR3 loop spans 15 amino acids. For the CDR3, the DNA is TGCGCCAGCAGCTTGGCCACGGACACCTACAATGAGCAGTTCTTC. Its protein is CASSLATDTYNEQFF.

This clonotype has at least ten counts. The genes are TRBV7-2 and TRBJ1-6; TRBD1 is a possible D gene (5 bases). CDR1 is SGHTA, CDR2 FQGNSA, per germline. The CDR3 spans 14 residues. V was trimmed by 4 bases and J by 8 bases, leaving 12 bases between them. CDR3 amino acids: CASSWQGAYSPLHF. CDR3 bases: TGTGCCAGCAGCTGGCAGGGCGCGTATTCACCCCTCCACTTT.

This clonotype was counted between two and nine times. Compared with germline, one end of the junction differs, possibly owing to a read error. The rearrangement joins TRBV6-5 to TRBJ2-1; D is ambiguous. Germline CDR1 is MNHEY and CDR2 is SVGAGI. The CDR3 contains 13 residues. CDR3: CASSYLRGPHLTF. The CDR3 nucleotides read TGTGCCAGCAGTTACTTGAGAGGACCCCACCTGACGTTC.

CDR3 coding DNA: TGTGCCAGCTCACCACCGGGGGACAGGGATCAGGCTTTCTTT. It encodes CASSPPGDRDQAFF. The V call is TRBV18, the J call TRBJ1-1, with TRBD1 matching over 9 bases. Germline V CDR1 and CDR2: KGHSH, LQKENI. The V segment lost 0 bases and the J segment 11 bases; nucleotides outside the gene matches: 7. The CDR3 runs to 14 residues.

This clonotype was observed a handful of times. V usage is TRBV7-8 and J usage is TRBJ2-5; D uncertain. Trimming took off 1 base at V and 11 bases at J, with 11 bases between the two ends. CDR1 and CDR2 (germline): SGHVS, FQNEAQ. CDR3 length equals 12 residues. For the CDR3, the DNA is TGTGCCAGCAGCTTAGTCGGCGTTACTCAGTACTTC. As protein: CASSLVGVTQYF.

This clonotype has ten or more counts. The genes are TRBV12-3 or TRBV12-4 and TRBJ1-2, with D tentatively TRBD1 (6 bases). The CDR3 consists of 12 residues. The V and J ends lost 5 bases and 5 bases respectively, with 9 bases between them. The CDR3 DNA sequence: TGTGCCAGCAGTCCACAGGGATATGGCTACACCTTC. Protein: CASSPQGYGYTF.